This T cell receptor beta chain appears in the sequencing data of a study of CD8 T cells in Susac syndrome. Study findings and constraints: Clonal expansion was missing from Susac syndrome CD4+ T cell repertoires.

Details on this clonotype: Antigen: not known.

V lost 0 bases to trimming and J lost 3 bases, with 7 bases between them. In germline, CDR1 is SEHNR, CDR2 FQNEAQ (reference sequence). This CDR3 is 14 amino acids long. An input of roughly 0.5 to 1 ug of RNA was subjected to reverse transcription using random hexamers. A multiplex approach, immunoSEQ multiplex PCR, amplified TCR beta CDR3 across 54 Vbeta and 13 Jbeta. TCRdb used MiXCR to reprocess the immunoSEQ multiplex PCR reads, holding one entry per CDR3 protein. The table has 170,000 or so distinct CDR3 sequences, 95% to 97% seen once. Through negative isolation, CD4+ and CD8+ T cells were obtained, while TEMRA cells were enriched using FACS.

This clonotype was obtained from a human donor with Susac syndrome. Sequencing input: CD4+ T cells from PBMCs. The chain has TRBV7-9 and TRBJ2-3, with no clear D. The CDR3 protein is CASSLALGTDTQYF. The CDR3 DNA is TGTGCCAGCAGCTTAGCGCTGGGAACAGATACGCAGTATTTT.